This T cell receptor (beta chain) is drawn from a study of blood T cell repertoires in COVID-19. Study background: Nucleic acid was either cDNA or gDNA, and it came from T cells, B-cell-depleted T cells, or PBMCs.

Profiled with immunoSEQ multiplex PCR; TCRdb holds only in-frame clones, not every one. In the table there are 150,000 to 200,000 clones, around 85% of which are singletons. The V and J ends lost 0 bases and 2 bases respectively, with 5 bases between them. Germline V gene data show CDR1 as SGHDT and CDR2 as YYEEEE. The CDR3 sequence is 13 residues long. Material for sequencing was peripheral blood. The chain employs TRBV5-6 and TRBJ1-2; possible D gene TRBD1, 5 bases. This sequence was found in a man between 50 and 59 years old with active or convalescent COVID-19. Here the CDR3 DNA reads TGTGCCAGCAGCTTGGGGGGCAACTATGGCTACACCTTC. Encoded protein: CASSLGGNYGYTF.